This TCR beta chain comes out of a study of blood T cell repertoires in COVID-19. Study in general: The samples span acute and convalescent COVID-19 from the United States, Italy and Spain. Nucleic acid was either cDNA or gDNA, and it came from T cells, B-cell-depleted T cells, or PBMCs.

Original processing notes: Amplification with reference gene primers provided the estimates of nucleated cell counts. Using immunoSEQ multiplex PCR, the repertoire was profiled, and TCRdb retains in-frame clones only, with some absent. That table supplies the V and J calls and clone size; D and trimming were determined from the DNA. The sample holds roughly 80,000 clones; around 80% are singletons and the top ten take about 5%. This TCR derives from a man in his 60s with active or convalescent COVID-19. Sequencing was performed on peripheral blood.

CDR3: CASSRQAIYGYTF. DNA of the CDR3: TGTGCCAGCAGCCGACAGGCGATCTATGGCTACACCTTC. The V and J genes are TRBV6-2 or TRBV6-3 and TRBJ1-2; D is perhaps TRBD1 (6 bases). The CDR3 contains 13 residues. Looked up from germline, CDR1 is MNHEY and CDR2 is SVGEGT. V was trimmed by 6 bases and J by 4 bases, leaving 12 bases between them.